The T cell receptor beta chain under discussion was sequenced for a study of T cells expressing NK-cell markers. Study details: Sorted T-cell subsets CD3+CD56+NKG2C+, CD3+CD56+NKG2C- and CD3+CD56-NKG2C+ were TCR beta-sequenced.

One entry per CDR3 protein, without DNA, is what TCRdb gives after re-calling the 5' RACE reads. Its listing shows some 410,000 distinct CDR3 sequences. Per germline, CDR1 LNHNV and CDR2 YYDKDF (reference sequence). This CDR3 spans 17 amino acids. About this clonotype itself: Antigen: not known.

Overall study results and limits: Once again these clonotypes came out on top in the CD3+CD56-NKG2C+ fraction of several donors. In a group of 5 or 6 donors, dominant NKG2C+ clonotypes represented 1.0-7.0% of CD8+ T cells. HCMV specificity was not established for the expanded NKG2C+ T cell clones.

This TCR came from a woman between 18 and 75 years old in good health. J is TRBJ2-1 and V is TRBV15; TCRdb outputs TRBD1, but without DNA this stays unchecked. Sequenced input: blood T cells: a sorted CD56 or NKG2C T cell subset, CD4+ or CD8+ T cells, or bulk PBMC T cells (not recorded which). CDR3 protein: CATSRGQGGRHGDEQFF.